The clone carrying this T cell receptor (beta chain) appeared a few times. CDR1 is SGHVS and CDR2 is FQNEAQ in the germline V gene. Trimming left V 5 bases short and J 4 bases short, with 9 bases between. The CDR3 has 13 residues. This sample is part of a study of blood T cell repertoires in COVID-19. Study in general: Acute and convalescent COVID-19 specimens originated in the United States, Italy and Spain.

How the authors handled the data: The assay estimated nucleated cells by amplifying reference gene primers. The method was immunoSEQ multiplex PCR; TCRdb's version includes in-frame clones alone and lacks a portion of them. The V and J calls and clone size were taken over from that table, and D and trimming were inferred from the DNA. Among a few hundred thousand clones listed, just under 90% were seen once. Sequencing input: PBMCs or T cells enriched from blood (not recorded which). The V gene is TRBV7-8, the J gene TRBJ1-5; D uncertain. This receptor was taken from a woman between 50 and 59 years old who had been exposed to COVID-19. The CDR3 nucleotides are TGTGCCAGCAGCCTATCACTAAATCAGCCCCAGCATTTT. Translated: CASSLSLNQPQHF.